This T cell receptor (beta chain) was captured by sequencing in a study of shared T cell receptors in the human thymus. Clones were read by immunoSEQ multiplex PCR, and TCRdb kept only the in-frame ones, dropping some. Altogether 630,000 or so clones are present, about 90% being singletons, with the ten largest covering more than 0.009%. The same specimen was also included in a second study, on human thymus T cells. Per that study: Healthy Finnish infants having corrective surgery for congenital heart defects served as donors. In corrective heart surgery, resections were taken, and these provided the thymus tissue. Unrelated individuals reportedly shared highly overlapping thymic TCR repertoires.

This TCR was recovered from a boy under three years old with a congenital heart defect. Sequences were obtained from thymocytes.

The chain's CDR3 is CASSYAGTGGYQPQHF. The CDR3 DNA is TGTGCCAGCAGTTACGCGGGGACAGGGGGCTATCAGCCCCAGCATTTT. V gene TRBV6-5 combines with J gene TRBJ1-5; TRBD1 matches 12 bases. Germline V gene lookup returns CDR1 MNHEY and CDR2 SVGAGI. Losses at the gene ends were 2 bases for V and 5 bases for J; bases not matched to a gene: 4. The CDR3 runs to 16 residues.